This T cell receptor (beta chain) was sequenced for a study of graft-versus-host responses after intestinal transplantation. Study-wide background: Anti-thymocyte globulin was used for induction in all recipients, who then took tacrolimus and steroids for about 3 years. Study-level findings and limits: GvH clones detected in recipient marrow included some appearing first in ileum or blood. High graft-versus-host to host-versus-graft T cell clonal ratios marked allografts of patients with graft-donor macrochimerism.

V was shortened by 3 bases and J by 8 bases, with 17 bases between the two germline ends. Germline V CDR1 and CDR2: SGHKS, YYEKEE (reference sequence). CDR3 length: 14 amino acids. The study plated 200,000 CFSE-labeled responders with 200,000 irradiated, violet-dye-labeled stimulators. Profiling relied on immunoSEQ multiplex PCR, and the TCRdb table lists in-frame clones only, not all of them. The sample consists of 15,000 to 20,000 clones, around 33% of them appearing once. The rearrangement uses TRBV5-5 and TRBJ1-2; TRBD1 is a possible D gene (5 bases). The source is a human patient who was an organ donor for intestinal transplantation. Material: alloreactive CD4+ T cells from a mixed lymphocyte reaction culture, obtained before transplantation. Indicated subset: CFSE-low proliferating T cells sorted from roughly 6-day pre-transplant mixed lymphocyte reaction (GvH or HvG direction). CDR3 coding DNA: TGTGCCAGCAGCTGGGTATCCCTGACAGAGGGCTACACCTTC. As protein: CASSWVSLTEGYTF.